The T cell receptor (beta chain) under discussion was sequenced for a study of identical twins. Overall study results and limits: In drawing conclusions, the study used cross-sectional statistical analysis and did not follow the same donors. Abundant cord blood beta clonotypes carried fewer insertions; memory repertoires showed none. Zero-insertion findings could be partly confounded by invariant cells (MAIT and iNKT cells).

This clonotype was observed a few times. Antigen: not known. MiXCR, run by TCRdb on the 5' RACE reads, gives a single entry per CDR3 protein. This table has 450,000 or so distinct CDR3 sequences, 13% to 15% appearing once. CDR1 LNHDA and CDR2 SQIVND come from the germline V gene (reference sequence). The V end lost 8 bases, the J end lost 5 bases, and 15 bases lay between the germline ends. CDR3 size: 13 residues. Only healthy Caucasians were included as donors. The same data also went into a second study, on yellow fever vaccine responses in identical twins.

Sequenced: CD4+ T cells sorted from blood. This chain connects TRBV19 to TRBJ1-1, with TRBD1 as a possible D gene (6 bases). The receptor's source is a woman aged 18-29 years in good health. The CDR3 nucleotides read TGTGCCAGTGCGTGGGGGGCGGGGACTGAAGCTTTCTTT. Its protein product is CASAWGAGTEAFF.